This T cell receptor beta chain emerged from a study of human T cells and chemical hapten exposure. The CDR3 extends over 13 amino acids. V lost 3 bases, J lost 2 bases, and 7 bases lay in between. It was the library that attached unique molecular identifiers to individual cDNA molecules. Original processing methods: Samples held a median of around 100,000 TCRs, range about 23,224–750,000. TCRdb ran MiXCR on the RACE reads and lists one entry per CDR3 protein. It is TCRdb's table, rather than the study itself, that gives the V and J calls and clone size. The data show approximately 370,000 distinct CDR3 sequences, approximately 5% seen once. The time point: pre-sensitization, week 0. Treatment described: therapeutic diphenylcyclopropenone sensitization with weekly scalp DPC. Many counts were recorded for this clonotype.

The clonotype originates from a woman under 30 with alopecia areata. Some clones in this sample may be carry-over from other donors' samples. This sample comprised whole blood, obtained in connection with sensitization to the hapten diphenylcyclopropenone (DPC). The chain couples TRBV12-3 or TRBV12-4 to TRBJ1-2; D ambiguous. CDR3 protein: CASSFEQNYGYTF. Written as DNA, the CDR3 is TGTGCCAGCAGTTTCGAACAGAACTATGGCTACACCTTC.